This T cell receptor (beta chain) was sequenced for a study of blood T cells in healthy people across ages. This clonotype was detected only once. Next came a second PCR, run for about 7 to 11 cycles, which used a sample-barcoded 5' primer along with a J-beta primer mix. TCRdb re-analysed the 5' RACE reads in MiXCR, keeping a single row per CDR3 protein. This repertoire shows about 570,000 distinct CDR3 sequences, 25% to 30% found once; its top ten account for 15% to 20%. Extractions gave at least 5.5 micrograms of total RNA per sample. The V gene's germline CDR1 is MGHDK and CDR2 SYGVNS. Trimming removed 11 bases from V and 7 bases from J; junction bases left unmatched: 19. The CDR3 extends over 16 amino acids.

V gene TRBV25-1 combines with J gene TRBJ1-5; 8 nucleotides agree with TRBD1. The source is a woman between 65 and 79 years old in good health. The sequencing sample was made of blood. The CDR3 nucleotides are TGTGCCGGCACTATAGAGGGGACAGGCCTCAGGCAGCCCCAGCATTTT. Its protein product is CAGTIEGTGLRQPQHF.